These 19 T cell receptor beta chains were all obtained from the same sample, sequenced in a study of shared clonotypes between healthy human individuals. This table comes from immunoSEQ multiplex PCR, and its TCRdb copy is limited to in-frame clones, with some not included. Of 2.3 million or so clones in the sample, about 92% were seen once. Sequenced input: naive CD4+ T cells from PBMCs. The subset denotes: CD45RA+ positively selected. The receptors derive from a man in his late teens or twenties in good health. Some clones in this sample may be carry-over from other donors' samples.

The chain recombines TRBV28 with TRBJ2-5; 12 bases are a match to TRBD2. The trim removed 5 bases at V and 4 bases at J, leaving 5 bases unmatched. Per the germline V gene, CDR1 is MDHEN and CDR2 is SYDVKM. CDR3 size: 15 residues. Here the CDR3 reads CASSTPLAGGETQYF. The CDR3, as DNA: TGTGCCAGCAGTACCCCACTAGCGGGAGGAGAGACCCAGTACTTC.

The V call is TRBV2, the J call TRBJ1-4; D is ambiguous. The V gene lost 3 bases and the J gene lost 6 bases, with 8 bases spanning the gap. Germline V gene data show CDR1 as SNHLY and CDR2 as FYNNEI. The CDR3 is made up of 13 amino acids. CDR3 amino acids: CASSEAEDEKLFF. The CDR3 DNA sequence: TGTGCCAGCAGTGAGGCGGAAGATGAAAAACTGTTTTTT.

The J gene is TRBJ1-2, the V gene TRBV30; D is uncertain. V was pared by 7 bases and J by 2 bases, with 11 bases between. Germline CDR1 is GTSNPN and CDR2 is SVGIG (reference sequence). CDR3 length: 12 amino acids. CDR3 in DNA: TGTGCCTTCCGTAGTGACAACTATGGCTACACCTTC. Amino acid sequence: CAFRSDNYGYTF.

This sequence joins TRBV14 and TRBJ2-7, with 13 nucleotides matching TRBD2. Germline V gives CDR1 SGHDN, CDR2 FVKESK. The CDR3 contains 18 residues. V gave up 3 bases and J gave up 1 base; unmatched junction bases: 9. DNA of the CDR3: TGTGCCAGCAGCCAGGGACTAGCGGGATCGTTGTTTTCCTACGAGCAGTACTTC. This translates into CASSQGLAGSLFSYEQYF.

V and J are TRBV5-6 and TRBJ2-6, with 7 nucleotides matching TRBD1. Germline values: CDR1 SGHDT, CDR2 YYEEEE. The CDR3 is 17 residues long. J was trimmed by 1 base and V by 4 bases; bases with no gene match: 8. The DNA for the CDR3 is TGTGCCAGCAGCCAGGGACAGCGGTTGTCTGGGGCCAACGTCCTGACTTTC. Its protein is CASSQGQRLSGANVLTF.

Regarding this clone: The same CDR3 also results from other DNA sequences found in this sample. The chain links TRBV5-1 to TRBJ1-3; 8 bases map to TRBD1. Germline CDR1 reads SGHRS; CDR2 reads YFSETQ. CDR3 length: 15 amino acids. V gave up 4 bases and J gave up 1 base; unmatched junction bases: 4. CDR3 protein: CASSQTGGSGNTIYF. CDR3 nucleotide sequence: TGCGCCAGCAGCCAAACAGGGGGGTCTGGAAACACCATATATTTT.

The chain is built from TRBV25-1 and TRBJ2-5; D ambiguous. The closer fit of TRBJ2-7 to the DNA end suggests the J call may be wrong. Germline V gene lookup returns CDR1 MGHDK and CDR2 SYGVNS. The CDR3 consists of 14 residues. CDR3 bases: TGTGCCAGCAGTGAATTTGGCAGCTCCTACGAGCAGTACTTC. It codes for CASSEFGSSYEQYF.

The chain couples TRBV30 to TRBJ1-5; D unclear. Germline CDR1 GTSNPN, CDR2 SVGIG (reference sequence). Trimming left V 3 bases short and J 6 bases short, with 12 bases between. The CDR3 is 13 residues long. CDR3 nucleotides: TGTGCCTGGAGCCCGGGCGGTAGTCAGCCCCAGCATTTT. This codes for CAWSPGGSQPQHF.

The V call is TRBV4-3, the J call TRBJ2-5; the D is unclear. This CDR3 contains 13 residues. Trimming pared 1 base from V and 4 bases from J, leaving 7 bases between. Germline CDR1 LGHNA, CDR2 YSLEER. The CDR3 region is CASSQGSIETQYF. For the CDR3, the DNA is TGCGCCAGCAGCCAAGGTTCTATAGAGACCCAGTACTTC.

This clone was seen once. Additional DNA sequences in this sample encode the identical CDR3. This rearrangement joins TRBV5-4 to TRBJ2-3; D is undetermined. Germline V gene data show CDR1 as SGHNT and CDR2 as YYREEE (reference sequence). This CDR3 has 13 amino acids. V lost 4 bases and J 4 bases, leaving 10 bases between the germline ends. The CDR3 sequence: CASSPPRADTQYF. DNA for the CDR3: TGTGCCAGCAGCCCCCCCCGGGCAGATACGCAGTATTTT.

The chain carries TRBV6-6 and TRBJ2-1; 7 bases match TRBD1. J lost 5 bases, V lost 6 bases, and 7 bases had no gene match. The V gene's germline CDR1 is MNHNY and CDR2 SVGAGI (reference sequence). CDR3 length: 14 residues. CDR3 coding DNA: TGTGCCAGCAGAACGCAGGGGGATCACAATGAGCAGTTCTTC. As protein: CASRTQGDHNEQFF.

The chain combines TRBV7-9 with TRBJ1-1; the D gene is possibly TRBD1 (6 bases). V was clipped by 7 bases and J by 2 bases, with 11 bases between them. The CDR3 contains 13 residues. Looked up from germline, CDR1 is SEHNR and CDR2 is FQNEAQ (reference sequence). CDR3 coding DNA: TGTGCCAGCACCGTACAGGGAAACACTGAAGCTTTCTTT. This gives the protein CASTVQGNTEAFF.

This chain joins TRBV18 and TRBJ1-1; 10 bases match TRBD1. With V trimmed by 3 bases and J by 4 bases, 11 bases remained unmatched. The CDR3 sequence is 17 residues long. CDR1 KGHSH and CDR2 LQKENI come from the germline V gene. CDR3 nucleotides: TGTGCCAGCTCACCTCGGACAGGGGGGATTGTAATCACTGAAGCTTTCTTT. This sequence encodes CASSPRTGGIVITEAFF.

This chain uses TRBV5-6 with TRBJ2-3, with D possibly being TRBD1 (6 bases). Germline V gene sequence: CDR1 SGHDT, CDR2 YYEEEE. V lost 0 bases and J 4 bases, leaving 9 bases between the germline ends. CDR3 length equals 14 residues. This CDR3 is CASSLGQVADTQYF. The DNA for the CDR3 is TGTGCCAGCAGCTTGGGACAGGTCGCAGATACGCAGTATTTT.

The chain joins TRBV18 to TRBJ2-7, with 11 bases that match TRBD1. Germline loops: CDR1 KGHSH, CDR2 LQKENI. The length of the CDR3 is 15 residues. Unmatched junction bases numbered 10, after V lost 6 bases and J lost 6 bases. The CDR3 DNA reads as TGTGCCAGCTCCCCCGGGACAGGGGGTACGGGCGAGCAGTACTTC. It is translated as CASSPGTGGTGEQYF.

As regards this clone: The sample has other DNA sequences that encode this CDR3 too. The chain links TRBV6-6 to TRBJ1-1; 7 bases are shared with TRBD1. V lost 2 bases and J lost 1; bases outside the gene matches: 4. The CDR3 extends over 15 amino acids. The germline CDR1 and CDR2 sequences are MNHNY and SVGAGI (reference sequence). CDR3 protein: CASSYGQGGNTEAFF. CDR3 nucleotide sequence: TGTGCCAGCAGTTACGGCCAGGGGGGGAACACTGAAGCTTTCTTT.

This sequence joins TRBV4-1 and TRBJ1-6; TRBD1 is a possible D gene (5 bases). This CDR3 has 15 residues. Trimming removed 0 bases at V and 10 bases at J, with 13 bases between. Germline CDR1 and CDR2: MGHRA and YSYEKL. The CDR3: CASSQEAGWGSPLHF. CDR3 DNA: TGCGCCAGCAGCCAAGAAGCAGGTTGGGGCTCACCCCTCCACTTT.

This rearrangement joins TRBV6-1 to TRBJ2-5, with D perhaps TRBD1 or TRBD2 (5 bases each). The CDR3 is 15 amino acids. Looked up from germline, CDR1 is MNHNS and CDR2 is SASEGT. V lost 6 bases and J lost 2, with 16 bases in between. As DNA, the CDR3 is TGTGCCAGCAGGCAACCCGGCGAGGGGCAAGAGACCCAGTACTTC. This sequence encodes CASRQPGEGQETQYF.

CDR3 in DNA: TGTGCCAGCAGCGCGGACAGCTCGAACACCGGGGAGCTGTTTTTT. Translation gives CASSADSSNTGELFF. The chain is built from TRBV7-7 and TRBJ2-2, with D possibly being TRBD1 (6 bases). Germline CDR1 is SSHAT and CDR2 is FNYEAQ (reference sequence). This CDR3 is 15 amino acids long. V dropped 5 bases and J dropped 0 bases, with 10 bases sitting between them.